This passage covers 23 T cell receptor beta chains from one sample sequenced in a study of blood T cell repertoires in COVID-19. Assay: immunoSEQ multiplex PCR; the TCRdb copy retains only in-frame clones and omits some. The profile shows approximately 290,000 clones, 70% to 90% of them singletons. Sequenced sample: PBMCs or T cells enriched from blood (not recorded which). These TCRs come from a young woman who had recovered from COVID-19.

The V and J genes are TRBV5-1 and TRBJ2-1; 9 nucleotides align to TRBD2. V was clipped by 5 bases and J by 1 base; unmatched bases: 1. Per the germline V gene, CDR1 is SGHRS and CDR2 is YFSETQ. CDR3 length equals 14 residues. CDR3 bases: TGCGCCAGCAGGGCGGGAGGGTCCTACAATGAGCAGTTCTTC. Protein product: CASRAGGSYNEQFF.

The chain recombines TRBV5-1 with TRBJ1-4; D might be TRBD1 (5 bases). CDR3 length equals 15 residues. The germline V gene has CDR1 SGHRS and CDR2 YFSETQ. V was clipped by 4 bases and J by 3 bases, with 13 bases between them. The CDR3 here is CASSPGGGANEKLFF. In DNA form, the CDR3 reads TGCGCCAGCAGCCCTGGCGGGGGAGCTAATGAAAAACTGTTTTTT. The variable domain in full, with the rest retrieved from reference TRBV5-1 and TRBJ1-4, is KAGVTQTPRYLIKTRGQQVTLSCSPISGHRSVSWYQQTPGQGLQFLFEYFSETQRNKGNFPGRFSGRQFSNSRSEMNVSTLELGDSALYLCASSPGGGANEKLFFGSGTQLSVL.

The rearrangement joins TRBV19 to TRBJ2-7, with a tentative D call TRBD1 (6 bases). From germline, CDR1 is LNHDA and CDR2 SQIVND (reference sequence). V shed 3 bases and J shed 3 bases, with 9 bases lying between them. This CDR3 region has 13 residues. CDR3 nucleotide sequence: TGTGCCAGTAGTATCAGCAGGGGCTACGAGCAGTACTTC. Encoded protein: CASSISRGYEQYF.

The count of this clone is one. The chain combines TRBV7-2 with TRBJ1-5; D is undetermined. The ends were cut back, 1 base at V and 7 bases at J, with 8 bases in the middle. This CDR3 comprises 13 residues. Germline V gene sequence: CDR1 SGHTA, CDR2 FQGNSA. For the CDR3, the DNA is TGTGCCAGCAGCTTAGAGAGTCACCAGCCCCAGCATTTT. This encodes CASSLESHQPQHF.

This sequence joins TRBV19 and TRBJ1-1; D gene ambiguous. The CDR3 sequence is 14 residues long. V shed 1 base and J shed 4 bases, with 10 bases lying between them. Germline V CDR1 and CDR2: LNHDA, SQIVND (reference sequence). CDR3 sequence reads: CASSIGQATTEAFF. In DNA, the CDR3 is TGTGCCAGTAGTATAGGCCAGGCGACCACTGAAGCTTTCTTT.

This clone is a singleton in its sample. This rearrangement joins TRBV24-1 to TRBJ2-1; TRBD2 matches at 9 bases. J lost 7 bases, V lost 5 bases, and 5 bases had no gene match. Germline V gene lookup returns CDR1 KGHDR and CDR2 SFDVKD. The CDR3 totals 14 residues. This CDR3 reads CATSAAGGRNEQFF. For the CDR3, the DNA is TGTGCCACCAGTGCTGCGGGAGGGCGGAATGAGCAGTTCTTC.

The chain joins TRBV10-1 to TRBJ1-1; D is undetermined. The CDR3 is 15 residues long. CDR1 is WNHNN, CDR2 SYGVQD, per germline (reference sequence). V was cut by 8 bases and J by 0 bases, with 16 bases left in between. The CDR3 region is CASSKGDEVNTEAFF. The CDR3 DNA reads as TGCGCCAGCTCAAAAGGAGACGAGGTGAACACTGAAGCTTTCTTT.

This chain links TRBV28 with TRBJ1-5; the match to TRBD1 covers 8 bases. V gave up 6 bases and J gave up 6 bases; unmatched junction bases: 10. CDR3 length: 15 amino acids. Per germline, CDR1 MDHEN and CDR2 SYDVKM. The CDR3, as DNA: TGTGCCAGCAGCCCTTTTCAGGGGGCGACTCAGCCCCAGCATTTT. This gives the protein CASSPFQGATQPQHF.

The chain combines TRBV19 with TRBJ1-6; D unresolved. This CDR3 is 16 amino acids long. Germline assignment: CDR1 LNHDA and CDR2 SQIVND (reference sequence). Trimming cost V 3 bases and J 0 bases, with 9 bases left between them. CDR3 sequence: CASSIIQSSYNSPLHF. CDR3 nucleotides: TGTGCCAGTAGTATCATACAGAGCTCCTATAATTCACCCCTCCACTTT.

The chain couples TRBV24-1 to TRBJ2-2; 11 bases match TRBD1. V shed 3 bases, J shed 0 bases, and the junction held 8 bases outside the gene matches. CDR3 length equals 19 residues. Germline values: CDR1 KGHDR, CDR2 SFDVKD. The CDR3 sequence is CATSDGTGGLFSNTGELFF. The CDR3 coding sequence is TGTGCCACCAGTGATGGGACAGGGGGTCTTTTTTCGAACACCGGGGAGCTGTTTTTT.

The gene calls are TRBV3-1 (or the pseudogene TRBV3-2) and TRBJ2-5, with a possible D match to TRBD1 (6 bases). V was trimmed by 2 bases and J by 5 bases, leaving 12 bases between them. CDR3 length equals 14 residues. Germline-derived CDR1 and CDR2 are LGHDT and YNNKEL (reference sequence). CDR3 nucleotides: TGTGCCAGCAGCCAATCAACAGGGTATGAGACCCAGTACTTC. As protein: CASSQSTGYETQYF.

V and J are TRBV9 and TRBJ2-1; D may be TRBD2 (5 bases). The germline V gene has CDR1 SGDLS and CDR2 YYNGEE. The ends were cut back, 1 base at V and 6 bases at J, with 8 bases in the middle. The CDR3 sequence is 13 residues long. This CDR3 reads CASSVSGGNEQFF. The CDR3, as DNA: TGTGCCAGCAGCGTATCCGGAGGCAATGAGCAGTTCTTC.

The CDR3 region has the DNA TGTGCCAGTAGTACCCGACTTCGATCTAACTATGGCTACACCTTC. It codes for CASSTRLRSNYGYTF. The chain couples TRBV19 to TRBJ1-2; D not certain. V was clipped by 4 bases and J by 0 bases, with 12 bases between them. This CDR3 contains 15 residues. Germline CDR1 reads LNHDA; CDR2 reads SQIVND (reference sequence). The whole variable domain, filled in from reference TRBV19 and TRBJ1-2, reads DGGITQSPKYLFRKEGQNVTLSCEQNLNHDAMYWYRQDPGQGLRLIYYSQIVNDFQKGDIAEGYSVSREKKESFPLTVTSAQKNPTAFYLCASSTRLRSNYGYTFGSGTRLTVV.

The rearrangement uses TRBV28 and TRBJ1-2, with D maybe TRBD1 (5 bases). The V end was cut by 10 bases, the J end by 4 bases, with 19 bases between. CDR3 length: 14 residues. Germline CDR1 and CDR2: MDHEN and SYDVKM. The CDR3 here is CAIHPRQRSYGYTF. The CDR3 region has the DNA TGTGCCATTCACCCCAGACAGAGATCCTATGGCTACACCTTC.

The rearrangement links TRBV6-4 to TRBJ2-3, with 10 bases aligning to TRBD2. The CDR3 runs 18 residues. Trimming at V came to 0 bases and at J to 4 bases, leaving 10 bases not matched to a gene. Germline CDR1 is MRHNA and CDR2 is SNTAGT. CDR3 amino acids: CASSDSIEKRGGADTQYF. The CDR3 region has the DNA TGTGCCAGCAGTGACTCGATAGAGAAGCGGGGGGGCGCAGATACGCAGTATTTT.

This chain joins TRBV7-9 and TRBJ1-5; 8 positions agree with TRBD1. Germline values: CDR1 SEHNR, CDR2 FQNEAQ (reference sequence). This CDR3 is built from 15 residues. V shed 3 bases and J 3 bases; nucleotides not matched to a gene: 4. CDR3: CASSFGQGPNQPQHF. The CDR3 bases are TGTGCCAGCAGCTTTGGACAGGGCCCCAATCAGCCCCAGCATTTT.

A word on this clone: This specimen includes other DNA sequences encoding the same CDR3. The V gene is TRBV2, the J gene TRBJ1-1, with 7 bases identical to TRBD1. V gave up 5 bases and J gave up 1 base; unmatched junction bases: 1. The germline CDR1 and CDR2 sequences are SNHLY and FYNNEI. The CDR3 is 13 amino acids. CDR3 residues: CASSRQGNTEAFF. The CDR3 bases are TGTGCCAGCAGTCGACAGGGGAACACTGAAGCTTTCTTT. The full variable domain, in which reference TRBV2 and TRBJ1-1 provide the parts outside the CDR3, is EPEVTQTPSHQVTQMGQEVILRCVPISNHLYFYWYRQILGQKVEFLVSFYNNEISEKSEIFDDQFSVERPDGSNFTLKIRSTKLEDSAMYFCASSRQGNTEAFFGQGTRLTVV.

The rearrangement uses TRBV29-1 and TRBJ1-5; the match to TRBD1 covers 10 bases. The ends lost 4 bases at V and 7 bases at J; junction bases unmatched: 7. Germline V gene lookup returns CDR1 SQVTM and CDR2 ANQGSEA. The length of the CDR3 is 14 residues. CDR3 sequence (DNA): TGCAGCGTTGGGGGGACAGGGGATCGGCAGCCCCAGCATTTT. It specifies CSVGGTGDRQPQHF. Drawing the rest from reference TRBV29-1 and TRBJ1-5, the complete variable domain is SAVISQKPSRDICQRGTSLTIQCQVDSQVTMMFWYRQQPGQSLTLIATANQGSEATYESGFVIDKFPISRPNLTFSTLTVSNMSPEDSSIYLCSVGGTGDRQPQHFGDGTRLSIL.

Comment on this clone: The sample contains more than one DNA sequence encoding this CDR3. The chain employs TRBV5-1 and TRBJ2-5; the D gene is possibly TRBD1 (5 bases). Germline V gene lookup returns CDR1 SGHRS and CDR2 YFSETQ. V lost 0 bases, J lost 0 bases, and 6 bases lay in between. The CDR3 extends over 14 amino acids. CDR3 residues: CASSLAGYQETQYF. The DNA of the CDR3 is TGCGCCAGCAGCTTGGCAGGGTACCAAGAGACCCAGTACTTC.

The chain carries TRBV5-6 and TRBJ1-2; the D is unclear. The V and J ends lost 0 bases and 4 bases respectively, with 7 bases between them. This CDR3 spans 13 amino acids. The germline CDR1 and CDR2 sequences are SGHDT and YYEEEE. The CDR3 bases are TGTGCCAGCAGCTTGGCAGGAACCTATGGCTACACCTTC. This encodes CASSLAGTYGYTF.

J is TRBJ2-7 and V is TRBV21-1; TRBD1 is the table's D call and was not checked against the DNA. TRBV21-1 is flagged as a pseudogene. The CDR3 spans 15 residues. The DNA of the CDR3 is TGTGCCAGCAGCAGCCCGGACAGGGCTGTAAGGGAGCAGTACTTC. Translation gives CASSSPDRAVREQYF.

The sample holds a few counts of this clone. The chain uses TRBV7-8 and TRBJ2-2; 9 bases map to TRBD2. V trimming: 3 bases; J trimming: 0 bases; junction bases outside the gene matches: 5. Germline lookup yields CDR1 SGHVS and CDR2 FQNEAQ. This CDR3 has 17 residues. CDR3 coding DNA: TGTGCCAGCAGCTTCCCTAGCGGGGCCGCGAACACCGGGGAGCTGTTTTTT. Protein product: CASSFPSGAANTGELFF.

The rearrangement joins TRBV6-6 to TRBJ2-5; a possible D gene is TRBD1 (6 bases). V dropped 1 base and J dropped 2 bases, with 11 bases sitting between them. Germline V gene lookup returns CDR1 MNHNY and CDR2 SVGAGI (reference sequence). The CDR3 runs to 15 residues. As DNA, the CDR3 is TGTGCCAGCAGTTACTTCGGGACAACACAAGAGACCCAGTACTTC. Protein sequence: CASSYFGTTQETQYF.